Presented here are 26 T cell receptor beta chains from one specimen sequenced in a study of cytomegalovirus exposure and HLA in healthy donors. The primer mix had 60 Vbeta and 13 Jbeta primers. The data were produced by immunoSEQ multiplex PCR, yet TCRdb's version contains in-frame clones alone and is incomplete. The sample holds roughly 290,000 clones, about four fifths seen once. Sequencing was carried out using PBMCs. These receptors came from a girl aged 2-10 years in good health and CMV-seronegative.

This chain connects TRBV28 to TRBJ2-7; D gene uncertain. This CDR3 region has 14 residues. Trimming removed 2 bases at V and 3 bases at J, with 11 bases between. Looked up from germline, CDR1 is MDHEN and CDR2 is SYDVKM. DNA of the CDR3: TGTGCCAGCAGTTTAACAGCCACCGGCTACGAGCAGTACTTC. Translated, it gives CASSLTATGYEQYF.

J is TRBJ1-1 and V is TRBV2; D is ambiguous. CDR1 and CDR2 (germline): SNHLY, FYNNEI. V was pared by 2 bases and J by 10 bases, with 8 bases between. CDR3 size: 11 residues. CDR3 sequence: CASSESRVAFF. In DNA form, the CDR3 reads TGTGCCAGCAGTGAAAGCCGGGTAGCTTTCTTT.

The genes are TRBV28 and TRBJ1-1, with D unresolved. The length of the CDR3 is 14 residues. Trimming left V 6 bases short and J 2 bases short, with 13 bases between. Germline lookup yields CDR1 MDHEN and CDR2 SYDVKM. The chain's CDR3 is CASRPAHSNTEAFF. The DNA of the CDR3 is TGTGCCAGCAGGCCTGCCCACAGCAACACTGAAGCTTTCTTT.

The chain is built from TRBV13 and TRBJ2-7; 11 bases fit TRBD1. CDR1 is PRHDT, CDR2 FYEKMQ, per germline (reference sequence). V dropped 0 bases and J dropped 2; count of bases not matched to a gene: 6. This CDR3 spans 17 amino acids. CDR3 in DNA: TGTGCCAGCAGCTTAGGGATAGTGGGACAGGGGGCCTACGAGCAGTACTTC. It is translated as CASSLGIVGQGAYEQYF.

This clone has a single count. The gene calls are TRBV5-1 and TRBJ2-3; maybe TRBD2 (5 bases). The germline V and J ends were trimmed by 3 bases and 5 bases, with 13 bases remaining between them. Germline values: CDR1 SGHRS, CDR2 YFSETQ. The CDR3 length is 14 residues. The CDR3 sequence: CASSSDLTLDTQYF. DNA of the CDR3: TGCGCCAGCAGCTCGGACTTAACCCTAGATACGCAGTATTTT.

The chain recombines TRBV2 with TRBJ2-3; a possible D gene is TRBD2 (6 bases). CDR1 is SNHLY, CDR2 FYNNEI, per germline. CDR3 length equals 15 residues. V was pared by 4 bases and J by 1 base, with 12 bases between. For the CDR3, the DNA is TGTGCCAGCAGTGTTGGGGGGTCGGGCACAGATACGCAGTATTTT. Translated: CASSVGGSGTDTQYF.

The chain is built from TRBV2 and TRBJ1-2, with D hard to call. The CDR3 totals 13 residues. V lost 2 bases, J lost 6 bases, and 10 bases lay in between. Germline V gene lookup returns CDR1 SNHLY and CDR2 FYNNEI. CDR3 residues: CASSEFDGDGYTF. The CDR3 DNA reads TGTGCCAGCAGTGAATTTGACGGGGATGGCTACACCTTC.

The V and J genes are TRBV29-1 and TRBJ2-7; maybe TRBD1 (5 bases). Germline V gene sequence: CDR1 SQVTM, CDR2 ANQGSEA. Trimming shortened V by 4 bases and J by 7 bases, and 14 bases separated the two germline ends. The CDR3 has 12 amino acids. CDR3 in DNA: TGCAGCGTTGCACAGGCCGCTCGGGAGCAGTACTTC. Protein: CSVAQAAREQYF.

This clone was observed a handful of times. V and J are TRBV6-5 and TRBJ1-5; TRBD1 is a possible D gene (6 bases). V lost 7 bases, J lost 7 bases, and 14 bases lay in between. Looked up from germline, CDR1 is MNHEY and CDR2 is SVGAGI. The CDR3 covers 13 residues. CDR3 sequence (DNA): TGTGCCAGCACCCTAACTCAGGGGCAGCCCCAGCATTTT. It is translated as CASTLTQGQPQHF.

The chain recombines TRBV6-1 with TRBJ1-5; D is undetermined. This CDR3 is 15 amino acids long. Germline lookup yields CDR1 MNHNS and CDR2 SASEGT. The ends were cut back, 4 bases at V and 0 bases at J, with 10 bases in the middle. CDR3 region: CASSADTVSNQPQHF. The CDR3 DNA is TGTGCCAGCAGTGCGGATACAGTTAGCAATCAGCCCCAGCATTTT.

This clone appeared once. The chain has TRBV6-1 and TRBJ1-5; 8 bases are a match to TRBD1. Germline V gives CDR1 MNHNS, CDR2 SASEGT. V shed 4 bases, J shed 2 bases, and the junction held 10 bases outside the gene matches. The CDR3 is 17 amino acids. CDR3 coding DNA: TGTGCCAGCAGTGCCAACAGGGGGGTAAGGGGCAATCAGCCCCAGCATTTT. Its translation: CASSANRGVRGNQPQHF.

The rearrangement joins TRBV11-1 to TRBJ2-3, with 16 bases identical to TRBD2. The CDR3 runs to 19 residues. Germline V gene data show CDR1 as SGHAT and CDR2 as FQDESV (reference sequence). V lost 3 bases and J lost 1; bases outside the gene matches: 7. This CDR3 is CASSFGTSGRALGTDTQYF. DNA of the CDR3: TGTGCCAGCAGCTTCGGGACTAGCGGGAGGGCCCTGGGCACAGATACGCAGTATTTT.

This clone was recorded once. The gene calls are TRBV6-5 and TRBJ2-1; possible D gene TRBD2, 6 bases. The germline CDR1 and CDR2 sequences are MNHEY and SVGAGI. V was pared by 0 bases and J by 7 bases, with 10 bases between. This CDR3 has 14 residues. Here the CDR3 reads CASSYSGGKNEQFF. In DNA, the CDR3 is TGTGCCAGCAGTTACTCTGGGGGGAAGAATGAGCAGTTCTTC.

The V gene is TRBV7-9, the J gene TRBJ2-2; weak D call: TRBD1 (7 bases). V lost 1 base and J lost 1, with 10 bases in between. Germline V gene data show CDR1 as SEHNR and CDR2 as FQNEAQ (reference sequence). This CDR3 comprises 16 residues. The CDR3 nucleotides are TGTGCCAGCAGCTTAGGCGGGACAGAGAACACCGGGGAGCTGTTTTTT. Its translation: CASSLGGTENTGELFF.

The V gene is TRBV5-4, the J gene TRBJ2-1; TRBD1 matches 7 bases. The J segment lost 8 bases and the V segment lost 4 bases, leaving 3 bases of the junction unmatched. CDR1 is SGHNT and CDR2 is YYREEE in the germline V gene (reference sequence). There are 12 residues in the CDR3. The CDR3 sequence: CASSRTGDEQFF. The CDR3 bases are TGTGCCAGCAGCCGAACAGGGGATGAGCAGTTCTTC.

Turning to this clone: Its ends do not fully match the called genes, so a read error is possible. The V call is TRBV4-1, the J call TRBJ1-2, with no clear D. The germline CDR1 and CDR2 sequences are MGHRA and YSYEKL. CDR3 length: 13 amino acids. The CDR3 DNA follows: TGCGCCAGCAGCCAGACCACTAACTATGGCTGCACCTTC. Translating it yields CASSQTTNYGCTF.

The chain recombines TRBV9 with TRBJ1-4; 8 bases fit TRBD1. Losses at the gene ends were 2 bases for V and 3 bases for J; bases not matched to a gene: 3. CDR1 and CDR2 from the germline V gene are SGDLS and YYNGEE. The CDR3 runs 15 residues. The CDR3 DNA sequence: TGTGCCAGCAGCGTTGGACAGGGCGCTAATGAAAAACTGTTTTTT. This gives the protein CASSVGQGANEKLFF. The full variable domain, completed using reference TRBV9 and TRBJ1-4, is DSGVTQTPKHLITATGQRVTLRCSPRSGDLSVYWYQQSLDQGLQFLIQYYNGEERAKGNILERFSAQQFPDLHSELNLSSLELGDSALYFCASSVGQGANEKLFFGSGTQLSVL.

The chain employs TRBV7-3 and TRBJ2-1, with a possible D match to TRBD1 (5 bases). This CDR3 comprises 15 residues. Looked up from germline, CDR1 is SGHTA and CDR2 is FQGTGA. V lost 1 base and J lost 4, with 11 bases in between. CDR3 DNA sequence: TGTGCCAGCAGCTTAAATGACAGAACATACAATGAGCAGTTCTTC. As protein: CASSLNDRTYNEQFF.

The chain links TRBV2 to TRBJ2-7; a possible D gene is TRBD1 (5 bases). The V end was cut by 5 bases, the J end by 6 bases, with 17 bases between. The CDR3 runs 14 residues. Germline assignment: CDR1 SNHLY and CDR2 FYNNEI. The CDR3 nucleotides read TGTGCCAGCAGTTTAAGCTTTGACAGACCCGAGCAGTACTTC. Translated: CASSLSFDRPEQYF.

This clone was picked up one time. V and J are TRBV30 and TRBJ2-3; 9 bases are a match to TRBD2. Germline CDR1 GTSNPN, CDR2 SVGIG (reference sequence). The CDR3 is made up of 14 amino acids. Trimming took 8 bases from V and 2 from J; bases not matched to a gene: 8. CDR3 in amino acids: CAGHAGGLTDTQYF. The CDR3 DNA reads TGTGCCGGCCACGCGGGGGGGCTCACAGATACGCAGTATTTT.

V and J are TRBV28 and TRBJ1-1; D unclear. CDR3 length: 11 residues. Trimming pared 5 bases from V and 3 bases from J, leaving 4 bases between. CDR1 is MDHEN and CDR2 is SYDVKM in the germline V gene. CDR3 amino acids: CASSGDTEAFF. Written as DNA, the CDR3 is TGTGCCAGCAGTGGAGACACTGAAGCTTTCTTT.

J is TRBJ1-1 and V is TRBV2; possible D gene TRBD1, 5 bases. This CDR3 is 14 amino acids long. V dropped 6 bases and J dropped 1 base, with 12 bases sitting between them. Germline V gene data show CDR1 as SNHLY and CDR2 as FYNNEI. The CDR3 DNA follows: TGTGCCAGCAGGTCGGGACTCTGGAACACTGAAGCTTTCTTT. Encoded protein: CASRSGLWNTEAFF. The whole variable domain, filled in from reference TRBV2 and TRBJ1-1, reads EPEVTQTPSHQVTQMGQEVILRCVPISNHLYFYWYRQILGQKVEFLVSFYNNEISEKSEIFDDQFSVERPDGSNFTLKIRSTKLEDSAMYFCASRSGLWNTEAFFGQGTRLTVV.

V usage is TRBV5-1 and J usage is TRBJ2-5, with 8 bases identical to TRBD2. The V gene end was trimmed by 6 bases and the J gene end by 1 base; junction bases not matched to a gene: 8. The CDR3 has 15 amino acids. Germline CDR1 and CDR2: SGHRS and YFSETQ. Written as DNA, the CDR3 is TGCGCCAGCACCGGCGGGGGGTTGGTCCAAGAGACCCAGTACTTC. This translates into CASTGGGLVQETQYF.

The chain is built from TRBV4-1 and TRBJ2-5; 11 positions match TRBD1. CDR1 MGHRA and CDR2 YSYEKL come from the germline V gene. V lost 1 base and J lost 5; bases outside the gene matches: 0. CDR3 length equals 14 residues. CDR3 amino acids: CASSQGDRGETQYF. In nucleotides, the CDR3 is TGCGCCAGCAGCCAAGGGGACAGGGGGGAGACCCAGTACTTC.

This chain connects TRBV27 to TRBJ2-7; D is uncertain. V shed 3 bases and J shed 6 bases, with 9 bases lying between them. Looked up from germline, CDR1 is MNHEY and CDR2 is SMNVEV (reference sequence). The CDR3 sequence is 12 residues long. CDR3 region: CASSFHSGEQYF. As DNA, the CDR3 is TGTGCCAGCAGTTTCCACTCTGGCGAGCAGTACTTC.

The chain combines TRBV27 with TRBJ2-3; TRBD2 agrees at 10 bases. Germline V gene data show CDR1 as MNHEY and CDR2 as SMNVEV (reference sequence). The CDR3 has 14 residues. V shed 8 bases, J shed 0 bases, and the junction held 2 bases outside the gene matches. The CDR3 loop reads CASLAGGSTDTQYF. The CDR3 DNA reads as TGTGCCAGCTTAGCGGGAGGTAGCACAGATACGCAGTATTTT.